These 29 T cell receptor beta chains originate from one sample sequenced in a study of shared clonotypes between healthy human individuals. Data came from immunoSEQ multiplex PCR; TCRdb stores just in-frame clones and leaves some out. The sample contains roughly 2.1 million clones, under 95% of which appear only once. CD45RO negativity and positive selection for CCR7 defined naive CD8 cells, a population that excluded terminally differentiated effector memory CD45RA+ cells. The sequencing sample was made of naive CD8+ T cells from PBMCs. The receptor set was obtained from a man younger than 35 in good health. Some clones in this sample may be carry-over from other donors' samples.

In regard to this clone: Other DNA sequences within the sample encode an identical CDR3. The V gene is TRBV27, the J gene TRBJ2-7; either TRBD1 or TRBD2 may supply D (5 bases each). CDR1 and CDR2 (germline): MNHEY, SMNVEV (reference sequence). This CDR3 has 14 amino acids. Trimming took 5 bases from V and 2 from J, leaving 13 bases between them. The CDR3 sequence is CASSPRDGTYEQYF. The CDR3 DNA is TGTGCCAGCAGTCCCCGGGACGGAACCTACGAGCAGTACTTC.

The chain couples TRBV7-2 to TRBJ2-1; D gene unclear. The CDR3 runs to 13 residues. The germline V gene has CDR1 SGHTA and CDR2 FQGNSA. V was shortened by 1 base and J by 8 bases, with 9 bases between the two germline ends. DNA for the CDR3: TGTGCCAGCAGCTTAGTAGGAAGCGATGAGCAGTTCTTC. This translates into CASSLVGSDEQFF.

A remark on this clone: This CDR3 is also generated by other DNA sequences in the sample. This chain connects TRBV4-1 to TRBJ2-1, with D perhaps matching TRBD2 (5 bases). The V end was cut by 0 bases, the J end by 6 bases, with 9 bases between. The germline gives CDR1 MGHRA, CDR2 YSYEKL. The CDR3 loop spans 14 amino acids. The DNA of the CDR3 is TGCGCCAGCAGCCAAGATAGTCGGGGCAATGAGCAGTTCTTC. It is translated as CASSQDSRGNEQFF.

This chain uses TRBV19 with TRBJ2-3, with D perhaps TRBD1 (6 bases). Trimming left V 4 bases short and J 3 bases short, with 8 bases between. The CDR3 extends over 13 amino acids. Germline-derived CDR1 and CDR2 are LNHDA and SQIVND (reference sequence). In DNA form, the CDR3 reads TGTGCCAGTAGTACCCAGGGGACAGATACGCAGTATTTT. Its protein is CASSTQGTDTQYF.

In the case of this clone: Other DNA sequences in the sample encode the same CDR3. J is TRBJ1-1 and V is TRBV27, with D possibly TRBD1 on 5 matching bases. CDR3 length equals 13 residues. Trimming stripped 4 bases from V and 1 base from J, with 7 bases between. Germline V gives CDR1 MNHEY, CDR2 SMNVEV (reference sequence). The CDR3 sequence is CASSWGRNTEAFF. The CDR3 DNA is TGTGCCAGCAGTTGGGGGAGGAACACTGAAGCTTTCTTT.

The V call is TRBV5-6, the J call TRBJ2-7; no firm D call. This CDR3 spans 14 amino acids. Germline lookup yields CDR1 SGHDT and CDR2 YYEEEE. V lost 4 bases and J lost 4, with 15 bases in between. This CDR3 is CASSESRSSYEQYF. CDR3 in DNA: TGTGCCAGCAGCGAAAGCAGGAGCTCGTACGAGCAGTACTTC.

The chain combines TRBV9 with TRBJ1-4; 11 bases line up with TRBD1. CDR3 length equals 16 residues. The J segment lost 7 bases and the V segment lost 3 bases, leaving 8 bases of the junction unmatched. Per the germline V gene, CDR1 is SGDLS and CDR2 is YYNGEE. CDR3 nucleotide sequence: TGTGCCAGCAGCGCTCCGAGAGGGACAGGGGGTGAAAAACTGTTTTTT. This translates into CASSAPRGTGGEKLFF.

In its sample, this clone was seen once. The V call is TRBV6-1, the J call TRBJ2-1, with 9 bases fitting TRBD2. CDR3 length equals 17 residues. The V gene's germline CDR1 is MNHNS and CDR2 SASEGT. V gave up 0 bases and J gave up 7 bases; unmatched junction bases: 10. This CDR3 reads CASSEAKAGGSWNEQFF. For the CDR3, the DNA is TGTGCCAGCAGTGAAGCGAAAGCGGGAGGTTCATGGAATGAGCAGTTCTTC.

The V gene is TRBV6-4, the J gene TRBJ2-1, with 12 bases matching TRBD2. Germline V CDR1 and CDR2: MRHNA, SNTAGT. This CDR3 has 15 amino acids. J was trimmed by 8 bases and V by 5 bases; bases with no gene match: 7. The CDR3 loop is CASSILAGGLHEQFF. The CDR3 nucleotides are TGTGCCAGCAGTATACTAGCGGGAGGCCTCCATGAGCAGTTCTTC.

The chain uses TRBV4-1 and TRBJ2-7; a possible D gene is TRBD2 (5 bases). Germline CDR1 MGHRA, CDR2 YSYEKL. V was clipped by 3 bases and J by 7 bases, with 13 bases between them. CDR3 length equals 13 residues. The CDR3 is CASSHTGSGEQYF. As DNA, the CDR3 is TGCGCCAGCAGCCATACGGGATCTGGTGAGCAGTACTTC.

The chain recombines TRBV19 with TRBJ2-5; 13 nucleotides match TRBD2. CDR1 is LNHDA and CDR2 is SQIVND in the germline V gene (reference sequence). The CDR3 contains 17 residues. V lost 5 bases and J lost 2; bases outside the gene matches: 8. This CDR3 is CASSGRAGLAGQETQYF. CDR3 bases: TGTGCCAGTAGTGGGCGGGCGGGACTAGCGGGGCAAGAGACCCAGTACTTC. The complete variable domain, with remaining parts taken from reference TRBV19 and TRBJ2-5, reads DGGITQSPKYLFRKEGQNVTLSCEQNLNHDAMYWYRQDPGQGLRLIYYSQIVNDFQKGDIAEGYSVSREKKESFPLTVTSAQKNPTAFYLCASSGRAGLAGQETQYFGPGTRLLVL.

The gene calls are TRBV27 and TRBJ2-5, with 9 bases aligning to TRBD1. Trimming cost V 3 bases and J 5 bases; bases outside gene matches: 4. CDR1 and CDR2 from the germline V gene are MNHEY and SMNVEV (reference sequence). The CDR3 consists of 14 residues. The DNA for the CDR3 is TGTGCCAGCAGTTTGGGACAGGGAGAGGAGACCCAGTACTTC. Protein: CASSLGQGEETQYF.

This chain's CDR3 is CASSLGPFGDTQYF. DNA for the CDR3: TGTGCCAGCAGTTTGGGCCCCTTTGGAGATACGCAGTATTTT. V and J are TRBV28 and TRBJ2-3; D ambiguous. The CDR3 consists of 14 residues. V lost 3 bases, J lost 5 bases, and 12 bases lay in between. Germline values: CDR1 MDHEN, CDR2 SYDVKM.

Remarks on this clone: Other DNA variants within this sample encode the same CDR3. This chain connects TRBV9 to TRBJ1-1; no reliable D call. This CDR3 comprises 13 residues. Germline V gene data show CDR1 as SGDLS and CDR2 as YYNGEE. V was shortened by 3 bases and J by 0 bases, with 6 bases between the two germline ends. In nucleotides, the CDR3 is TGTGCCAGCAGCGCCGGAATGAACACTGAAGCTTTCTTT. It specifies CASSAGMNTEAFF.

The V gene is TRBV21-1, the J gene TRBJ2-7; the table's D call, TRBD1, was not checked against the DNA. TRBV21-1 is reported as a pseudogene. This CDR3 region has 18 residues. CDR3 DNA: TGTGCCAGCAGCAAAGGCGAAAGGCCGGGACAAAGCTCCTACGAGCAGTACTTC. Translated, it gives CASSKGERPGQSSYEQYF.

This clone came up once. The chain links TRBV6-5 to TRBJ1-2, with D hard to call. Trimming cost V 0 bases and J 5 bases, with 13 bases left between them. In germline, CDR1 is MNHEY, CDR2 SVGAGI. This CDR3 spans 15 amino acids. For the CDR3, the DNA is TGTGCCAGCAGTTACTCGGACGCCGTTACTTATGGCTACACCTTC. This encodes CASSYSDAVTYGYTF.

The CDR3 nucleotides are TGTGCCAGCAGCGCCCCCACGTCCGTTAGCGGGAGACGGGAGACCCAGTACTTC. Translating gives CASSAPTSVSGRRETQYF. This chain links TRBV9 with TRBJ2-5, with 9 bases aligning to TRBD2. This CDR3 spans 18 amino acids. J was trimmed by 5 bases and V by 3 bases; bases with no gene match: 17. Germline assignment: CDR1 SGDLS and CDR2 YYNGEE. Full variable domain (missing parts from reference TRBV9 and TRBJ2-5): DSGVTQTPKHLITATGQRVTLRCSPRSGDLSVYWYQQSLDQGLQFLIQYYNGEERAKGNILERFSAQQFPDLHSELNLSSLELGDSALYFCASSAPTSVSGRRETQYFGPGTRLLVL.

The chain combines TRBV9 with TRBJ2-2; D possibly corresponds to TRBD1 (7 bases). This CDR3 is 15 amino acids long. The V end lost 3 bases, the J end lost 4 bases, and 13 bases lay between the germline ends. Per the germline V gene, CDR1 is SGDLS and CDR2 is YYNGEE. The CDR3 loop reads CASSEEGASTGELFF. As DNA, the CDR3 is TGTGCCAGCAGCGAGGAGGGGGCGTCCACCGGGGAGCTGTTTTTT.

The V and J genes are TRBV7-9 and TRBJ2-7, with 8 bases identical to TRBD1. V gave up 5 bases and J gave up 5 bases; unmatched junction bases: 8. The germline V gene encodes CDR1 SEHNR and CDR2 FQNEAQ (reference sequence). This CDR3 is built from 14 residues. The CDR3 DNA is TGTGCCAGCAGCCCCGGACAGGGTCCCAACGAGCAGTACTTC. It specifies CASSPGQGPNEQYF.

This clone occurred once. The gene calls are TRBV5-1 and TRBJ2-5; D is possibly TRBD2 (7 bases). Germline V gene data show CDR1 as SGHRS and CDR2 as YFSETQ. CDR3 length: 13 amino acids. The CDR3 region has the DNA TGCGCTGGGCCGGGGGGCCCTGGGGAGACCCAGTACTTC. This translates into CAGPGGPGETQYF.

In this sample, this clone turned up once. The CDR3 DNA is TGTGCCAGCAGATTTGGGACAGGGGATGGAGAGACCCAGTACTTC. Translated: CASRFGTGDGETQYF. J is TRBJ2-5 and V is TRBV28, with TRBD1 matching over 10 bases. With 6 bases clipped from V and 4 bases from J, the junction kept 8 bases outside the gene matches. The CDR3 consists of 15 residues. CDR1 MDHEN and CDR2 SYDVKM come from the germline V gene.

This clone was seen once. The gene calls are TRBV5-1 and TRBJ2-1, with 7 bases that match TRBD2. The CDR3 extends over 14 amino acids. J was trimmed by 8 bases and V by 4 bases; bases with no gene match: 9. Germline V gene sequence: CDR1 SGHRS, CDR2 YFSETQ. The CDR3 DNA reads TGCGCCAGCAGCGCGGGAGTACAGGTCGATGAGCAGTTCTTC. It yields the protein CASSAGVQVDEQFF.

The chain recombines TRBV6-1 with TRBJ1-4; D is undetermined. Germline CDR1 reads MNHNS; CDR2 reads SASEGT. Trimming removed 8 bases at V and 8 bases at J, with 15 bases between. This CDR3 comprises 13 residues. The CDR3 reads CASLWWDYEKLFF. CDR3 nucleotides: TGTGCCAGCTTATGGTGGGATTACGAAAAACTGTTTTTT.

This clone was picked up a small number of times. V and J are TRBV19 and TRBJ1-1; D call uncertain. Germline CDR1 LNHDA, CDR2 SQIVND (reference sequence). The germline V and J ends were trimmed by 0 bases and 0 bases, with 2 bases remaining between them. CDR3 size: 13 residues. CDR3 loop: CASSIEVNTEAFF. CDR3 sequence (DNA): TGTGCCAGTAGTATAGAGGTGAACACTGAAGCTTTCTTT.

The chain recombines TRBV15 with TRBJ1-2, with D tentatively TRBD1 (5 bases). Trimming took off 3 bases at V and 7 bases at J, with 9 bases between the two ends. The CDR3 runs 12 residues. Germline V gene data show CDR1 as LNHNV and CDR2 as YYDKDF (reference sequence). The chain's CDR3 is CATSSLGTGYTF. The CDR3 coding sequence is TGTGCCACCAGCAGTTTGGGGACTGGCTACACCTTC. Combining the CDR3 with reference TRBV15 and TRBJ1-2 gives the whole variable domain DAMVIQNPRYQVTQFGKPVTLSCSQTLNHNVMYWYQQKSSQAPKLLFHYYDKDFNNEADTPDNFQSRRPNTSFCFLDIRSPGLGDTAMYLCATSSLGTGYTFGSGTRLTVV.

This chain links TRBV10-1 with TRBJ2-7; D gene unclear. V gave up 1 base and J gave up 1 base, with 5 bases separating them. This CDR3 comprises 13 residues. Germline CDR1 WNHNN, CDR2 SYGVQD (reference sequence). The CDR3 sequence is CASSELGSYEQYF. CDR3 bases: TGCGCCAGCAGTGAGTTGGGGTCCTACGAGCAGTACTTC.

V gene TRBV9 combines with J gene TRBJ1-2; 12 bases fit TRBD1. The CDR3 extends over 13 amino acids. With V trimmed by 4 bases and J by 12 bases, 7 bases remained unmatched. Germline lookup yields CDR1 SGDLS and CDR2 YYNGEE. The CDR3 sequence is CASSSRDRGHHTF. The CDR3 DNA reads as TGTGCCAGCAGCTCCCGGGACAGGGGGCACCACACCTTC.

The V gene is TRBV5-4, the J gene TRBJ2-7; 10 bases line up with TRBD2. CDR3 size: 15 residues. With V trimmed by 7 bases and J by 6 bases, 13 bases remained unmatched. Germline CDR1 reads SGHNT; CDR2 reads YYREEE (reference sequence). CDR3 nucleotides: TGTGCCAGCTATCCGAGACTAGCGGGCCCGATCGAGCAGTACTTC. This encodes CASYPRLAGPIEQYF.

This chain links TRBV6-1 with TRBJ1-3, with D perhaps TRBD1 (5 bases). V was shortened by 8 bases and J by 0 bases, with 8 bases between the two germline ends. This CDR3 comprises 13 residues. The germline V gene encodes CDR1 MNHNS and CDR2 SASEGT. CDR3 residues: CASRGGSGNTIYF. The CDR3 DNA reads as TGTGCCAGCCGCGGGGGCTCTGGAAACACCATATATTTT.